The 18 T cell receptor beta chains below come from one sample, sequenced in a study of identical twins. Using its own MiXCR run on the 5' RACE reads, TCRdb lists one record per CDR3 protein. The sample comprises around 480,000 distinct CDR3 sequences, 13% to 15% of which are singletons, and 0.95% to 1% rests with the top ten. The data also belong to a second study, concerning yellow fever vaccine responses in identical twins.

The sequenced sample consisted of CD4+ T cells sorted from blood. These receptors were taken from a woman younger than 35 in good health.

The sample holds a few counts of this clonotype. The J gene is TRBJ2-1, the V gene TRBV7-9; D gene ambiguous. Trimming took 1 base from V and 6 from J, leaving 16 bases between them. CDR3 length equals 16 residues. Germline-derived CDR1 and CDR2 are SEHNR and FQNEAQ (reference sequence). CDR3 amino acids: CASSLGGWTQTNEQFF. The CDR3 nucleotides are TGTGCCAGCAGCTTAGGTGGGTGGACCCAGACCAATGAGCAGTTCTTC.

This clonotype has more than one count but fewer than ten. The chain joins TRBV19 to TRBJ2-7; 8 nucleotides line up with TRBD1. The germline V gene encodes CDR1 LNHDA and CDR2 SQIVND (reference sequence). The V and J ends lost 7 bases and 7 bases, in that order; junction bases with no gene match: 9. The length of the CDR3 is 13 residues. The chain's CDR3 is CASTAGGVGEQYF. The CDR3 DNA is TGTGCCAGTACCGCAGGGGGCGTGGGAGAGCAGTACTTC.

V gene TRBV28 combines with J gene TRBJ2-7; 7 bases fit TRBD2. The CDR3 extends over 15 amino acids. With V trimmed by 5 bases and J by 2 bases, 9 bases remained unmatched. Germline V gives CDR1 MDHEN, CDR2 SYDVKM. Written as DNA, the CDR3 is TGTGCCAGCAGTCAACCGGGGAGGGGCACCTACGAGCAGTACTTC. Residues: CASSQPGRGTYEQYF.

This clonotype was detected only a few times. The chain carries TRBV5-1 and TRBJ2-1, with a possible D match to TRBD1 (6 bases). Germline values: CDR1 SGHRS, CDR2 YFSETQ. Between the trimmed V and J ends, which lost 1 base and 5 bases, there was a span of 13 bases. The CDR3 loop spans 15 amino acids. CDR3 in amino acids: CASSLTGNYNNEQFF. Here the CDR3 DNA reads TGCGCCAGCAGCTTGACAGGGAATTACAACAATGAGCAGTTCTTC.

This clonotype was recorded many times. V is TRBV29-1 and J is TRBJ2-1; D unresolved. The CDR3 runs to 15 residues. Germline loops: CDR1 SQVTM, CDR2 ANQGSEA. V was pared by 3 bases and J by 0 bases, with 12 bases between. The CDR3 loop is CSVEPLAPSYNEQFF. Written as DNA, the CDR3 is TGCAGCGTTGAGCCCCTCGCCCCCTCCTACAATGAGCAGTTCTTC.

The rearrangement uses TRBV5-1 and TRBJ1-4, with D tentatively TRBD1 (5 bases). Trimming removed 0 bases at V and 7 bases at J, with 10 bases between. The length of the CDR3 is 14 residues. CDR1 and CDR2 (germline): SGHRS, YFSETQ. CDR3 sequence (DNA): TGCGCCAGCAGCTTGGAAGGGGTTTCTGAAAAACTGTTTTTT. Amino acids: CASSLEGVSEKLFF.

This clonotype showed up just a few times. For the CDR3, the DNA is TGTGCCAGCAGTTCGGGCAGGTCCTACAATGAGCAGTTCTTC. Protein sequence: CASSSGRSYNEQFF. This chain joins TRBV27 and TRBJ2-1; the D is unclear. V shed 4 bases and J shed 1 base, with 8 bases lying between them. Germline loops: CDR1 MNHEY, CDR2 SMNVEV (reference sequence). The CDR3 contains 14 residues.

This sequence joins TRBV7-2 and TRBJ1-1; D is ambiguous. Looked up from germline, CDR1 is SGHTA and CDR2 is FQGNSA. This CDR3 is built from 15 residues. Trimming took off 4 bases at V and 1 base at J, with 13 bases between the two ends. The chain's CDR3 is CASSSLIRQNTEAFF. For the CDR3, the DNA is TGTGCCAGCAGCTCCCTTATCCGGCAGAACACTGAAGCTTTCTTT.

This clonotype was seen only a few times. The chain carries TRBV7-2 and TRBJ2-7; possibly TRBD1 or TRBD2 for D (5 bases each). In germline, CDR1 is SGHTA, CDR2 FQGNSA. Trimming stripped 7 bases from V and 1 base from J, with 14 bases between. The CDR3 length is 14 residues. The CDR3 nucleotides are TGTGCCAGCACCTTTGGGACGGGATCCTACGAGCAGTACTTC. Translated, it gives CASTFGTGSYEQYF.

In its sample, this clonotype was seen many times. The chain is built from TRBV6-5 and TRBJ2-3; D gene unclear. The CDR3 totals 14 residues. From germline, CDR1 is MNHEY and CDR2 SVGAGI. V was shortened by 4 bases and J by 2 bases, with 10 bases between the two germline ends. CDR3 loop: CASSSGLATDTQYF. The CDR3 coding sequence is TGTGCCAGCAGTTCCGGGCTCGCCACAGATACGCAGTATTTT.

Only a few counts were recorded for this clonotype. This chain connects TRBV6-5 to TRBJ2-3; TRBD2 matches at 8 bases. Germline values: CDR1 MNHEY, CDR2 SVGAGI. With 0 bases clipped from V and 0 bases from J, the junction kept 5 bases outside the gene matches. The CDR3 totals 17 residues. The CDR3 DNA sequence: TGTGCCAGCAGTTACTCGTCGCCTAGCGGGAGCACAGATACGCAGTATTTT. It yields the protein CASSYSSPSGSTDTQYF.

There are a few counts of this clonotype. The chain uses TRBV9 and TRBJ2-1; 7 bases are a match to TRBD2. The ends lost 0 bases at V and 5 bases at J; junction bases unmatched: 14. There are 18 residues in the CDR3. The V gene's germline CDR1 is SGDLS and CDR2 YYNGEE. CDR3 in DNA: TGTGCCAGCAGCGTAGAGGGGAGGAGGCTAGCGGCCAACAATGAGCAGTTCTTC. This codes for CASSVEGRRLAANNEQFF.

CDR3 nucleotide sequence: TGTGCCACCACCCCCCAAATATCCACAGATACGCAGTATTTT. Its protein is CATTPQISTDTQYF. The V and J genes are TRBV7-9 and TRBJ2-3; D ambiguous. The CDR3 is made up of 14 amino acids. V shed 10 bases and J shed 2 bases, with 16 bases lying between them. CDR1 is SEHNR and CDR2 is FQNEAQ in the germline V gene (reference sequence).

This clonotype was counted a few times. The rearrangement links TRBV20-1 to TRBJ2-7; D perhaps matches TRBD2 (6 bases). The CDR3 is 12 residues long. V lost 5 bases, J lost 4 bases, and 12 bases lay in between. Germline V gene lookup returns CDR1 DFQATT and CDR2 SNEGSKA (reference sequence). The CDR3 loop reads CSASGLNYEQYF. CDR3 in DNA: TGCAGTGCTTCGGGACTCAATTACGAGCAGTACTTC.

V gene TRBV7-2 combines with J gene TRBJ1-5, with a weak D call TRBD1 (6 bases). From germline, CDR1 is SGHTA and CDR2 FQGNSA. The germline V and J ends were trimmed by 3 bases and 7 bases, with 10 bases remaining between them. The CDR3 sequence is 13 residues long. The CDR3 loop reads CASSFWGQQPQHF. The CDR3 DNA sequence: TGTGCCAGCAGCTTTTGGGGGCAGCAGCCCCAGCATTTT. The whole variable domain, remainder taken from reference TRBV7-2 and TRBJ1-5, is GAGVSQSPSNKVTEKGKDVELRCDPISGHTALYWYRQSLGQGLEFLIYFQGNSAPDKSGLPSDRFSAERTGGSVSTLTIQRTQQEDSAVYLCASSFWGQQPQHFGDGTRLSIL.

This clonotype was detected ten times or more. The gene calls are TRBV11-3 and TRBJ2-1; 8 bases are shared with TRBD1. Germline values: CDR1 SGHNT, CDR2 YENEEA. The CDR3 totals 15 residues. V lost 3 bases and J lost 2; bases outside the gene matches: 3. The CDR3 sequence: CASSFSGGAYNEQFF. The CDR3 nucleotides read TGTGCCAGCAGCTTTTCAGGGGGCGCCTACAATGAGCAGTTCTTC.

This clonotype was counted a few times. The chain employs TRBV10-3 and TRBJ2-7; D is perhaps TRBD1 (6 bases). V dropped 10 bases and J dropped 8 bases, with 18 bases sitting between them. The CDR3 is 12 residues long. Germline values: CDR1 ENHRY, CDR2 SYGVKD. The CDR3 DNA is TGTGCCACCGCGACAGGCCTGGATAAGCAGTACTTC. Residues: CATATGLDKQYF.

The genes are TRBV2 and TRBJ2-1; the D gene is possibly TRBD1 (5 bases). From germline, CDR1 is SNHLY and CDR2 FYNNEI. This CDR3 comprises 17 residues. Trimming took 8 bases from V and 5 from J, leaving 25 bases between them. The CDR3 protein is CASLSRDTSKGHNEQFF. The DNA of the CDR3 is TGTGCCAGCCTAAGCCGCGACACCTCCAAGGGGCACAATGAGCAGTTCTTC.